The sequence of this T cell receptor beta chain was determined in a study of blood T cell repertoires in COVID-19. Clinical histories supplied by participants themselves formed the basis of cohort assignment. Some clones are missing from TCRdb's copy, which holds only in-frame ones; the method was immunoSEQ multiplex PCR. The repertoire holds about 200,000 clones, with roughly 91% as singletons. Germline V gene sequence: CDR1 LGHDT, CDR2 YNNKEL (reference sequence). After removal of 3 bases from V and 2 bases from J, the junction contained 6 bases not matched to a gene. The CDR3 has 16 amino acids. The sample taken for sequencing was PBMCs or T cells enriched from blood (not recorded which). V and J are TRBV3-1 (or the pseudogene TRBV3-2) and TRBJ2-3, with 9 bases lining up with TRBD2. The TCR sequence derives from a woman in her 30s with acute COVID-19. The CDR3 DNA reads as TGTGCCAGCAGCCACCCGACTAGCGGAGCCACAGATACGCAGTATTTT. The encoded protein is CASSHPTSGATDTQYF.